One and the same sample provided the 23 T cell receptor beta chains below, sequenced in a study of OX40 agonist ivuxolimab in advanced cancers. Sequencing used immunoSEQ multiplex PCR; TCRdb keeps in-frame clones, though not all of them. This table has approximately 71,000 clones, around four fifths appearing once. The sample was CD4+ or CD8+ T cells sorted from blood, taken in a trial of the OX40 agonist ivuxolimab. The receptors here all came from an adult with an advanced solid tumor such as melanoma, head and neck, liver or kidney cancer.

The chain is built from TRBV5-1 and TRBJ2-5; D gene uncertain. The CDR3 is 14 residues long. Germline lookup yields CDR1 SGHRS and CDR2 YFSETQ. Trimming removed 0 bases at V and 1 base at J, with 7 bases between. Here the CDR3 DNA reads TGCGCCAGCAGCTTGGGGCAGCCCCAAGAGACCCAGTACTTC. It codes for CASSLGQPQETQYF.

The J gene is TRBJ1-6, the V gene TRBV7-3, with D perhaps TRBD1 (6 bases). This CDR3 has 13 amino acids. Germline values: CDR1 SGHTA, CDR2 FQGTGA. Trimming took off 2 bases at V and 11 bases at J, with 10 bases between the two ends. The CDR3 is CASSLEQGTPLHF. The CDR3, as DNA: TGTGCCAGCAGCTTAGAGCAGGGGACACCCCTCCACTTT. The complete variable domain, with remaining parts taken from reference TRBV7-3 and TRBJ1-6, reads GAGVSQTPSNKVTEKGKYVELRCDPISGHTALYWYRQSLGQGPEFLIYFQGTGAADDSGLPNDRFFAVRPEGSVSTLKIQRTERGDSAVYLCASSLEQGTPLHFGNGTRLTVT.

The genes are TRBV5-4 and TRBJ2-2; TRBD2 matches 7 bases. The CDR3 sequence is 16 residues long. CDR1 and CDR2 (germline): SGHNT, YYREEE (reference sequence). With 4 bases clipped from V and 4 bases from J, the junction kept 10 bases outside the gene matches. For the CDR3, the DNA is TGTGCCAGCAGCCCCGGATCGCTAGCGGTCACCGGGGAGCTGTTTTTT. The encoded protein is CASSPGSLAVTGELFF.

The chain uses TRBV6-5 and TRBJ2-3, with 8 nucleotides matching TRBD2. This CDR3 region has 15 residues. Per germline, CDR1 MNHEY and CDR2 SVGAGI. The V and J ends lost 8 bases and 7 bases, in that order; junction bases with no gene match: 14. CDR3 DNA: TGTGCCAGCCGCTCGACTAGCGCCTTGACGAATACGCAGTATTTT. Protein sequence: CASRSTSALTNTQYF.

This chain uses TRBV30 with TRBJ2-7; D gene unclear. CDR1 GTSNPN and CDR2 SVGIG come from the germline V gene (reference sequence). This CDR3 has 13 residues. Trimming stripped 5 bases from V and 3 bases from J, with 14 bases between. Written as DNA, the CDR3 is TGTGCCTGGTCTCCGGACCAGATCTACGAGCAGTACTTC. Translated: CAWSPDQIYEQYF.

This chain uses TRBV7-8 with TRBJ1-2; D ambiguous. This CDR3 has 13 residues. Trimming took 0 bases from V and 7 from J, leaving 9 bases between them. From germline, CDR1 is SGHVS and CDR2 FQNEAQ. This CDR3 reads CASSLAGFSGYTF. The CDR3 bases are TGTGCCAGCAGCTTAGCGGGGTTCTCTGGCTACACCTTC.

The count of this clone is one. The chain links TRBV5-5 to TRBJ2-2; D tentatively fits TRBD1 or TRBD2 (5 bases each). CDR3 length equals 16 residues. Germline-derived CDR1 and CDR2 are SGHKS and YYEKEE (reference sequence). The V end was cut by 4 bases, the J end by 3 bases, with 16 bases between. The CDR3 DNA reads as TGTGCCAGCAGCCCCGACGAGAGGGGTTACACCGGGGAGCTGTTTTTT. The encoded protein is CASSPDERGYTGELFF. The entire variable domain, with the rest obtained from reference TRBV5-5 and TRBJ2-2, is as follows: DAGVTQSPTHLIKTRGQQVTLRCSPISGHKSVSWYQQVLGQGPQFIFQYYEKEERGRGNFPDRFSARQFPNYSSELNVNALLLGDSALYLCASSPDERGYTGELFFGEGSRLTVL.

For this clone: The identical CDR3 is also encoded by other nucleotide sequences in the sample. V usage is TRBV7-9 and J usage is TRBJ2-7, with D tentatively TRBD2 (5 bases). The CDR3 covers 16 residues. Germline CDR1 reads SEHNR; CDR2 reads FQNEAQ (reference sequence). This chain's CDR3 is CASSPGDPGLGYEQYV. CDR3 in DNA: TGCGCCAGCAGCCCTGGGGATCCAGGACTCGGGTACGAGCAGTACGTC.

This clone has only one observation. V and J are TRBV7-2 and TRBJ2-1, with TRBD2 identical over 13 bases. V shed 5 bases and J 6 bases; nucleotides not matched to a gene: 4. Germline V gives CDR1 SGHTA, CDR2 FQGNSA. This CDR3 spans 15 amino acids. CDR3 residues: CASSTGTSGTNEQFF. The CDR3, as DNA: TGTGCCAGCAGCACCGGGACTAGCGGGACCAATGAGCAGTTCTTC.

The chain uses TRBV4-3 and TRBJ2-7, with 7 positions matching TRBD1. V trimming: 1 base; J trimming: 2 bases; junction bases outside the gene matches: 11. Germline CDR1 LGHNA, CDR2 YSLEER. This CDR3 has 17 residues. CDR3 region: CASSQGTGEIRPYEQYF. Here the CDR3 DNA reads TGCGCCAGCAGCCAAGGAACAGGGGAAATTAGGCCCTACGAGCAGTACTTC.

This clone was seen a single time. This chain joins TRBV7-3 and TRBJ2-1; D tentatively fits TRBD1 or TRBD2 (5 bases each). Trimming removed 5 bases at V and 9 bases at J, with 14 bases between. Germline V gene sequence: CDR1 SGHTA, CDR2 FQGTGA. This CDR3 spans 13 amino acids. CDR3 bases: TGTGCCAGCAGCGAACTCACAGGAGGTGAGCAGTTCTTC. This gives the protein CASSELTGGEQFF.

There are a few counts of this clone. The chain carries TRBV19 and TRBJ1-1; D not certain. The CDR3 consists of 13 residues. V was cut by 5 bases and J by 8 bases, with 15 bases left in between. CDR1 is LNHDA, CDR2 SQIVND, per germline (reference sequence). This chain's CDR3 is CASSLDGITEAFF. The CDR3, as DNA: TGTGCCAGTAGTCTGGACGGGATCACAGAAGCTTTCTTT.

The chain uses TRBV18 and TRBJ2-2; TRBD1 aligns across 9 bases. Germline V gene lookup returns CDR1 KGHSH and CDR2 LQKENI. V lost 3 bases to trimming and J lost 5 bases; unmatched junction nucleotides: 7. The CDR3 spans 16 residues. The CDR3 loop is CASSPQGQGSTGELFF. CDR3 sequence (DNA): TGTGCCAGCTCACCTCAAGGACAGGGGTCAACCGGGGAGCTGTTTTTT.

This chain links TRBV4-1 with TRBJ2-5; TRBD1 matches 12 bases. Trimming cost V 4 bases and J 4 bases; bases outside gene matches: 7. The CDR3 contains 16 residues. Germline-derived CDR1 and CDR2 are MGHRA and YSYEKL. As DNA, the CDR3 is TGCGCCAGCAGCCCCCCCGGGACAGGGGGCTTAGAGACCCAGTACTTC. Translated: CASSPPGTGGLETQYF.

On this clone: Distinct nucleotide sequences in the sample also encode this CDR3. The chain combines TRBV27 with TRBJ2-3; 11 bases match TRBD2. V shed 6 bases and J 2 bases; nucleotides not matched to a gene: 4. CDR3 length: 15 amino acids. Germline CDR1 MNHEY, CDR2 SMNVEV (reference sequence). Here the CDR3 DNA reads TGTGCCAGCAGCGGACTAGCGGGCTTCACAGATACGCAGTATTTT. It codes for CASSGLAGFTDTQYF.

This clone was seen a handful of times. The chain is built from TRBV28 and TRBJ1-5, with 7 bases lining up with TRBD1. From germline, CDR1 is MDHEN and CDR2 SYDVKM. CDR3 length: 13 amino acids. The J segment lost 7 bases and the V segment lost 6 bases, leaving 6 bases of the junction unmatched. CDR3 nucleotides: TGTGCCAGCAGCCCAGACAGGGACCAGCCCCAGCATTTT. Translation gives CASSPDRDQPQHF.

The chain couples TRBV4-1 to TRBJ2-1, with D perhaps TRBD1 (5 bases). V dropped 4 bases and J dropped 0 bases, with 13 bases sitting between them. The CDR3 totals 16 residues. The germline gives CDR1 MGHRA, CDR2 YSYEKL. In DNA, the CDR3 is TGCGCCAGCAGCCCCCAGGGCAGGTCCTCCTACAATGAGCAGTTCTTC. Translation: CASSPQGRSSYNEQFF.

This chain connects TRBV28 to TRBJ2-5, with 9 bases lining up with TRBD1. V shed 4 bases and J 4 bases; nucleotides not matched to a gene: 7. The CDR3 loop spans 15 amino acids. Looked up from germline, CDR1 is MDHEN and CDR2 is SYDVKM. The CDR3 DNA follows: TGTGCCAGCAGTTCGCTGACAGGGGGTGCAGAGACCCAGTACTTC. Residues: CASSSLTGGAETQYF.

The rearrangement joins TRBV6-5 to TRBJ1-5; a weak D match, TRBD1 (5 bases). The CDR3 spans 15 residues. In germline, CDR1 is MNHEY, CDR2 SVGAGI. The ends were cut back, 2 bases at V and 6 bases at J, with 14 bases in the middle. This CDR3 is CASSYGVGTGQPQHF. CDR3 nucleotides: TGTGCCAGCAGTTACGGGGTAGGGACTGGTCAGCCCCAGCATTTT.

The gene calls are TRBV5-1 and TRBJ2-3; D gene unclear. The CDR3 is 13 amino acids. Germline CDR1 and CDR2: SGHRS and YFSETQ. V was shortened by 1 base and J by 2 bases, with 5 bases between the two germline ends. CDR3 nucleotide sequence: TGCGCCAGCAGCTTGTTCATCACAGATACGCAGTATTTT. This codes for CASSLFITDTQYF.

This chain links TRBV18 with TRBJ2-5; D not resolved. With 2 bases removed from V and 4 bases from J, the gap between germline ends came to 17 bases. The CDR3 sequence is 16 residues long. Per the germline V gene, CDR1 is KGHSH and CDR2 is LQKENI. CDR3 protein: CASSPGYAYGGETQYF. In DNA form, the CDR3 reads TGTGCCAGCTCACCAGGGTACGCCTACGGCGGAGAGACCCAGTACTTC.

CDR3 sequence: CASSPRRTGTGGSYNEQFF. DNA for the CDR3: TGTGCCAGCAGCCCGCGCCGAACCGGGACAGGGGGATCCTACAATGAGCAGTTCTTC. V usage is TRBV11-2 and J usage is TRBJ2-1; 11 bases line up with TRBD1. There are 19 residues in the CDR3. Trimming cost V 5 bases and J 1 base; bases outside gene matches: 13. Germline CDR1 reads SGHAT; CDR2 reads FQNNGV. The full variable domain, rest sourced from reference TRBV11-2 and TRBJ2-1, is EAGVAQSPRYKIIEKRQSVAFWCNPISGHATLYWYQQILGQGPKLLIQFQNNGVVDDSQLPKDRFSAERLKGVDSTLKIQPAKLEDSAVYLCASSPRRTGTGGSYNEQFFGPGTRLTVL.

This chain joins TRBV15 and TRBJ1-6; no firm D call. Germline V CDR1 and CDR2: LNHNV, YYDKDF (reference sequence). The CDR3 contains 9 residues. V dropped 8 bases and J dropped 9 bases, with 2 bases sitting between them. The CDR3: CATVSPLHF. The CDR3, as DNA: TGTGCCACCGTTTCACCCCTCCACTTT. The complete variable domain, with remaining parts taken from reference TRBV15 and TRBJ1-6, reads DAMVIQNPRYQVTQFGKPVTLSCSQTLNHNVMYWYQQKSSQAPKLLFHYYDKDFNNEADTPDNFQSRRPNTSFCFLDIRSPGLGDTAMYLCATVSPLHFGNGTRLTVT.